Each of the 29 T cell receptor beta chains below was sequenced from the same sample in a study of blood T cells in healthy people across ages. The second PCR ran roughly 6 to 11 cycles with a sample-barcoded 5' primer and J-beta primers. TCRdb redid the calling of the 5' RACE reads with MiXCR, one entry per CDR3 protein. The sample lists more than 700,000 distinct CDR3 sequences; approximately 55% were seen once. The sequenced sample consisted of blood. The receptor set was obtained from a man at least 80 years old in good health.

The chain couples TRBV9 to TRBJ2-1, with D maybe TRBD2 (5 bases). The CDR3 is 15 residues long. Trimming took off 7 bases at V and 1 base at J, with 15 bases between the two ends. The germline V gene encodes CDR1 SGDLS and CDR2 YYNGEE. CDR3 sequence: CASGAGGSSYNEQFF. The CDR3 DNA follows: TGTGCCAGCGGCGCGGGTGGCTCATCCTACAATGAGCAGTTCTTC. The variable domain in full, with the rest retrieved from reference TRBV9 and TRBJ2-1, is DSGVTQTPKHLITATGQRVTLRCSPRSGDLSVYWYQQSLDQGLQFLIQYYNGEERAKGNILERFSAQQFPDLHSELNLSSLELGDSALYFCASGAGGSSYNEQFFGPGTRLTVL.

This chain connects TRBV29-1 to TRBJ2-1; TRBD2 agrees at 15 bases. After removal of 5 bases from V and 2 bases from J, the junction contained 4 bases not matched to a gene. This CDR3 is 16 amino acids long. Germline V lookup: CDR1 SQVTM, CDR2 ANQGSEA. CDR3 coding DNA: TGCAGCGTTCAGGGACTAGCGGGAGGAGCCTACAATGAGCAGTTCTTC. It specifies CSVQGLAGGAYNEQFF.

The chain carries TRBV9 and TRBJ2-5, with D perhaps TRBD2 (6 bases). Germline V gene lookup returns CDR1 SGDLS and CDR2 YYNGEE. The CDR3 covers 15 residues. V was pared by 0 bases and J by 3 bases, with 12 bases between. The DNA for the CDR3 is TGTGCCAGCAGCGTAGGGGAGGAGAGGAAAGAGACCCAGTACTTC. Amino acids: CASSVGEERKETQYF.

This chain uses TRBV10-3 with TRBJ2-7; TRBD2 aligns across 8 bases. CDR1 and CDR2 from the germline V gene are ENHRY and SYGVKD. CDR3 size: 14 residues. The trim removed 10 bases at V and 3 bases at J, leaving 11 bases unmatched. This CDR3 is CATTTGTSLYEQYF. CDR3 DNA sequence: TGTGCCACCACGACCGGGACTAGTCTCTACGAGCAGTACTTC.

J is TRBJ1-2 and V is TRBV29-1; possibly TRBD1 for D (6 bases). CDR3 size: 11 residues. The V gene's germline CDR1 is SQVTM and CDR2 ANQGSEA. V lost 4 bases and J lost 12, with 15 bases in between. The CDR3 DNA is TGCAGCGTTGGGGGGGGCCTGGGGAACACCTTC. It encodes CSVGGGLGNTF. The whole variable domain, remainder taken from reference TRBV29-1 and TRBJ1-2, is SAVISQKPSRDICQRGTSLTIQCQVDSQVTMMFWYRQQPGQSLTLIATANQGSEATYESGFVIDKFPISRPNLTFSTLTVSNMSPEDSSIYLCSVGGGLGNTFGSGTRLTVV.

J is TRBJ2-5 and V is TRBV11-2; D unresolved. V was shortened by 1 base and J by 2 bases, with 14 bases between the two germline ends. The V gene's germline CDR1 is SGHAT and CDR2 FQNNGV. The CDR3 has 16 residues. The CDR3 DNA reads TGTGCCAGCAGCTTAGTACTTGGCGGAGTACAAGAGACCCAGTACTTC. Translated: CASSLVLGGVQETQYF. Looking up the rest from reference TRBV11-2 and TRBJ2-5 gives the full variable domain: EAGVAQSPRYKIIEKRQSVAFWCNPISGHATLYWYQQILGQGPKLLIQFQNNGVVDDSQLPKDRFSAERLKGVDSTLKIQPAKLEDSAVYLCASSLVLGGVQETQYFGPGTRLLVL.

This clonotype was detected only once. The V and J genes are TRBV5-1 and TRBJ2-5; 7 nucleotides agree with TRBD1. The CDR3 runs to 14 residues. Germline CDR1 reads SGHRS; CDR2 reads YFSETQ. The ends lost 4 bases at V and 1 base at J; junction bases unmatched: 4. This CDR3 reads CASSQQGTQETQYF. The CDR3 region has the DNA TGCGCCAGCAGCCAACAGGGGACCCAAGAGACCCAGTACTTC. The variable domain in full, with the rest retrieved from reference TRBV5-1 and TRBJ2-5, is KAGVTQTPRYLIKTRGQQVTLSCSPISGHRSVSWYQQTPGQGLQFLFEYFSETQRNKGNFPGRFSGRQFSNSRSEMNVSTLELGDSALYLCASSQQGTQETQYFGPGTRLLVL.

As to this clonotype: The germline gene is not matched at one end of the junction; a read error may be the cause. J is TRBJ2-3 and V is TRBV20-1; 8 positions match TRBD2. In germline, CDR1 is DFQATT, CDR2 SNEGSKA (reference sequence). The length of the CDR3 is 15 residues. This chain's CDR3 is CSARDGLASIDTQYF. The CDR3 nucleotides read TGCAGTGCTAGAGATGGACTAGCTAGCATAGATACGCAGTATTTT.

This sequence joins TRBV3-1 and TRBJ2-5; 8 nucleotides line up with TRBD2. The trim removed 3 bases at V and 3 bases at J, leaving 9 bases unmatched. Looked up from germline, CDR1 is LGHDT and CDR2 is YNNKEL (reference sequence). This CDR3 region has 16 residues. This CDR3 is CASSHTLAGTEETQYF. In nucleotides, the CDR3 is TGTGCCAGCAGCCACACCTTAGCGGGGACTGAAGAGACCCAGTACTTC.

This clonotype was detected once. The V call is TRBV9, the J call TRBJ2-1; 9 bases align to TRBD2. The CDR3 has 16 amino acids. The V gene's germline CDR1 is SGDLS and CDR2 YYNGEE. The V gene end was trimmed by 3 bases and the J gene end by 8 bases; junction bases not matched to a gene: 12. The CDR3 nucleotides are TGTGCCAGCAGCGCCCTAAGGCGGGAGGGCCGCGATGAGCAGTTCTTC. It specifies CASSALRREGRDEQFF. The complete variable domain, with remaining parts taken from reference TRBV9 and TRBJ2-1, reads DSGVTQTPKHLITATGQRVTLRCSPRSGDLSVYWYQQSLDQGLQFLIQYYNGEERAKGNILERFSAQQFPDLHSELNLSSLELGDSALYFCASSALRREGRDEQFFGPGTRLTVL.

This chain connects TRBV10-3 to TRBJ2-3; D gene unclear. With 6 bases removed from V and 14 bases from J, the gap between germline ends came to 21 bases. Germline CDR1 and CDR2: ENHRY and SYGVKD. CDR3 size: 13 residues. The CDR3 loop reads CAISDARNRYAYF. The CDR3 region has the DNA TGTGCCATCAGCGACGCTAGAAACAGATACGCGTATTTT.

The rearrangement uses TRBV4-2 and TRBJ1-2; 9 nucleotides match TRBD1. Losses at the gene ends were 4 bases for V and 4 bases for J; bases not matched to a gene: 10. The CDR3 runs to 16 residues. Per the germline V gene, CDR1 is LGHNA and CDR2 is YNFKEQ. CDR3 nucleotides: TGTGCCAGCAGCCCCAATCCGACAGGGGGAGGCTATGGCTACACCTTC. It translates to CASSPNPTGGGYGYTF.

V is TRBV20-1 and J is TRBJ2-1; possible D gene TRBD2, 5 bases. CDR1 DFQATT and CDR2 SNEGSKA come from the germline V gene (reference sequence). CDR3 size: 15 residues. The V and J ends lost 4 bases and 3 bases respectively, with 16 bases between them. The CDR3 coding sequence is TGCAGTGCTAACCCGACCGCGGGCGTCTACAATGAGCAGTTCTTC. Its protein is CSANPTAGVYNEQFF.

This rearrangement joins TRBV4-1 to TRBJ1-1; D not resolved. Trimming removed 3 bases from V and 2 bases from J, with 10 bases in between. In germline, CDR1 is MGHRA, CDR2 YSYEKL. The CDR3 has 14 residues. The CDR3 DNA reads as TGCGCCAGCAGCCACCCTAGAGGTAACACTGAAGCTTTCTTT. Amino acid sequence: CASSHPRGNTEAFF.

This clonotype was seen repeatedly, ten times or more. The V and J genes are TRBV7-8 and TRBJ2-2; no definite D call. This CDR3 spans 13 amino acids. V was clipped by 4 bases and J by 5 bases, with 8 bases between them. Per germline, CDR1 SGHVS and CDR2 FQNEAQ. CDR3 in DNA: TGTGCCAGCAGCTCTGGGATAACCGGGGAGCTGTTTTTT. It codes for CASSSGITGELFF.

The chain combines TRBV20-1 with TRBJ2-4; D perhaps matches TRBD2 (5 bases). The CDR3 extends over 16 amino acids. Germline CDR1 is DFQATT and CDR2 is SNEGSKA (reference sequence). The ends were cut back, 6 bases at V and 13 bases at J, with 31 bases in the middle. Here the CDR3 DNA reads TGCAGTGCCAGCTCACTCGAGGGCCGGAGTTACAATGAGCAGTACTTC. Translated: CSASSLEGRSYNEQYF.

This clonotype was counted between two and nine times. Written as DNA, the CDR3 is TGCAGTGCTAGGGAAGACAGGGGATGGAACATTCAGTACTTC. Translating it yields CSAREDRGWNIQYF. This chain uses TRBV20-1 with TRBJ2-4; TRBD1 matches at 8 bases. The CDR3 length is 14 residues. Trimming cost V 3 bases and J 7 bases; bases outside gene matches: 8. The V gene's germline CDR1 is DFQATT and CDR2 SNEGSKA (reference sequence).

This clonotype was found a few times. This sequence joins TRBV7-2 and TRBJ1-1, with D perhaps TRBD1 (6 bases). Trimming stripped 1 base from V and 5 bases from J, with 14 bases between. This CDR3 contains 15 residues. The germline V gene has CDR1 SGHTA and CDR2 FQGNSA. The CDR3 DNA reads TGTGCCAGCAGCTTAGGGGGGGCGCTCGGGACTGAAGCTTTCTTT. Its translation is CASSLGGALGTEAFF.

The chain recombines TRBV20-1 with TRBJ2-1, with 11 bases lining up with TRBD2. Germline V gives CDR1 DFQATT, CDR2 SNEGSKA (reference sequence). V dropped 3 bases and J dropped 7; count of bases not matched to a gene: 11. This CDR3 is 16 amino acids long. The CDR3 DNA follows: TGCAGTGCTAGTGCCCTAGCGGGAGGCTTCGGAAATGAGCAGTTCTTC. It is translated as CSASALAGGFGNEQFF.

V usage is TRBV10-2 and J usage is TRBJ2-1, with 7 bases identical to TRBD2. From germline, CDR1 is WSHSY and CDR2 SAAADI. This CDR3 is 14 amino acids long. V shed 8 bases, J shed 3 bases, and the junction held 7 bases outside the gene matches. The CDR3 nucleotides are TGCGCCAGCGATCGGGCGGGAGTCTACAATGAGCAGTTCTTC. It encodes CASDRAGVYNEQFF.

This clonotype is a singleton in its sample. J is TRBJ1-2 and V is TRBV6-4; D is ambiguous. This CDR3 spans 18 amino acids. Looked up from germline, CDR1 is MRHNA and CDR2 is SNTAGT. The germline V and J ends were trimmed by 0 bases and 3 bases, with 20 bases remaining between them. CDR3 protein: CASSDSFSGPVGYYGYTF. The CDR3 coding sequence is TGTGCCAGCAGTGACTCGTTCTCCGGCCCTGTCGGCTACTATGGCTACACCTTC.

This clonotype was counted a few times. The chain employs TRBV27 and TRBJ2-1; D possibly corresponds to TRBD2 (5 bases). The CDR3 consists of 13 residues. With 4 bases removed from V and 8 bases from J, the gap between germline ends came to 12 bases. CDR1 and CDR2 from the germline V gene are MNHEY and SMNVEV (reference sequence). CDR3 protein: CASSSPRGDEQFF. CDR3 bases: TGTGCCAGCAGTTCCCCACGGGGTGATGAGCAGTTCTTC.

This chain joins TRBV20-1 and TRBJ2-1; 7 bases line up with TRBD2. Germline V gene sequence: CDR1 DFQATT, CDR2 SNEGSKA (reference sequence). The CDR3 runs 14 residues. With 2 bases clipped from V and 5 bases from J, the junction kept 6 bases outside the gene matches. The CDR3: CSARRAGINNEQFF. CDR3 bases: TGCAGTGCTAGAAGAGCGGGGATAAACAATGAGCAGTTCTTC.

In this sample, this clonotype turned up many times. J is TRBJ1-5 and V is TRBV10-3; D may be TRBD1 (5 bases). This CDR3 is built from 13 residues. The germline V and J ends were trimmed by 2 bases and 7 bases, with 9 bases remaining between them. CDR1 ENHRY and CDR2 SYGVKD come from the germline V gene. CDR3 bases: TGTGCCATCAGTGAGGGGCAGGGCCAGCCCCAGCATTTT. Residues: CAISEGQGQPQHF.

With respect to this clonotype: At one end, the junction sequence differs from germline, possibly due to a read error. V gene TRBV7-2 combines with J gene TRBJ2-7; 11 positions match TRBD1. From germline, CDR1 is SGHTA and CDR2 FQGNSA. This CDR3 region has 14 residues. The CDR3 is CASSFGQGASEQYF. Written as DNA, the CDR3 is TGCGCCAGCAGCTTCGGACAGGGGGCGTCCGAGCAGTACTTC.

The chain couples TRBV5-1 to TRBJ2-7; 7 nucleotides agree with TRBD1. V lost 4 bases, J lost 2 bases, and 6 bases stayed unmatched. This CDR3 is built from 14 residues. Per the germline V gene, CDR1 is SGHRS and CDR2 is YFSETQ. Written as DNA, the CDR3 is TGCGCCAGCAGCCTCCGGGACAGCCCCTACGAGCAGTACTTC. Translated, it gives CASSLRDSPYEQYF.

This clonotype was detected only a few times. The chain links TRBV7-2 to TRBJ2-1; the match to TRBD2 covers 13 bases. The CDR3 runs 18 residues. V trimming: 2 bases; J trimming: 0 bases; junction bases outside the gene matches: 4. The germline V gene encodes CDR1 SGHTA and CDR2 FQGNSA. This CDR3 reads CASSLRTSGSLSYNEQFF. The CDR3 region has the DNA TGTGCCAGCAGCTTACGGACTAGCGGGAGCCTCTCCTACAATGAGCAGTTCTTC.

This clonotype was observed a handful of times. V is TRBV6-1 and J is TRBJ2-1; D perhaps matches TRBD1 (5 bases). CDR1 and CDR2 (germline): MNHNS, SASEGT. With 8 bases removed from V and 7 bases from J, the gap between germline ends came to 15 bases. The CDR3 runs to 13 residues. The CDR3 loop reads CASGALGRNEQFF. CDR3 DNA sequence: TGTGCCAGCGGGGCGCTGGGAAGGAATGAGCAGTTCTTC.

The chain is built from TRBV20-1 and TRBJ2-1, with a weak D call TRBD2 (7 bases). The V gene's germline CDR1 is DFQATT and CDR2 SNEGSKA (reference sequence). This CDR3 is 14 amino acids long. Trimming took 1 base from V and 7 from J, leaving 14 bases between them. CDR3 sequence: CSARGAGARNEQFF. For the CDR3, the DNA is TGCAGTGCTAGAGGGGCGGGGGCGCGTAATGAGCAGTTCTTC.